The 7 T cell receptor beta chains reported below all come from one sample, sequenced in a study of cytomegalovirus exposure and HLA in healthy donors. The PCR had 60 Vbeta and 13 Jbeta primers. Method: immunoSEQ multiplex PCR; TCRdb's copy keeps in-frame clones and lacks some. The sample yields some 160,000 clones, around 73% seen once. The sample comprised PBMCs. The receptors shown here come from a woman aged 18-30 years in good health and CMV-seropositive.

This chain links TRBV2 with TRBJ2-1; a weak D match, TRBD1 (6 bases). The CDR3 is 14 residues long. Germline V CDR1 and CDR2: SNHLY, FYNNEI. The germline V and J ends were trimmed by 6 bases and 6 bases, with 15 bases remaining between them. The CDR3 region is CASRFIWTVNEQFF. The CDR3 DNA reads TGTGCCAGCAGATTCATTTGGACAGTCAATGAGCAGTTCTTC.

In its sample, this clone was seen once. The chain employs TRBV7-9 and TRBJ1-1, with unresolved D. Per germline, CDR1 SEHNR and CDR2 FQNEAQ (reference sequence). V lost 0 bases and J lost 5, with 4 bases in between. The CDR3 consists of 12 residues. The CDR3 loop is CASSLAPTEAFF. In DNA form, the CDR3 reads TGTGCCAGCAGCTTAGCTCCAACTGAAGCTTTCTTT.

The chain links TRBV2 to TRBJ1-1; D is perhaps TRBD1 (5 bases). The CDR3 sequence is 14 residues long. Germline loops: CDR1 SNHLY, CDR2 FYNNEI. V gave up 6 bases and J gave up 3 bases, with 14 bases separating them. The CDR3 loop is CASRPRVDHTEAFF. DNA of the CDR3: TGTGCCAGCAGACCCAGGGTGGATCACACTGAAGCTTTCTTT.

The CDR3 DNA sequence: TGTGCCAGCAGGAATTTGACAGTCTATGGCTACACCTTC. Translation: CASRNLTVYGYTF. The J gene is TRBJ1-2, the V gene TRBV6-1; D is perhaps TRBD1 (5 bases). There are 13 residues in the CDR3. The germline V and J ends were trimmed by 6 bases and 4 bases, with 12 bases remaining between them. Germline CDR1 and CDR2: MNHNS and SASEGT.

V gene TRBV7-2 combines with J gene TRBJ2-1; TRBD2 agrees at 13 bases. Trimming removed 5 bases from V and 7 bases from J; junction bases left unmatched: 8. CDR1 and CDR2 from the germline V gene are SGHTA and FQGNSA. This CDR3 is 16 amino acids long. The CDR3 reads CASSTSGGGGWNEQFF. Here the CDR3 DNA reads TGTGCCAGCAGCACTAGCGGGGGGGGAGGTTGGAATGAGCAGTTCTTC.

CDR3 sequence reads: CASSPSTAKNTEAFF. In nucleotides, the CDR3 is TGTGCCAGCAGTCCTTCGACAGCTAAGAACACTGAAGCTTTCTTT. V is TRBV2 and J is TRBJ1-1; D is perhaps TRBD1 (5 bases). There are 15 residues in the CDR3. Per germline, CDR1 SNHLY and CDR2 FYNNEI. The ends were cut back, 5 bases at V and 1 base at J, with 14 bases in the middle.

This rearrangement joins TRBV28 to TRBJ1-2; 8 bases agree with TRBD1. Germline lookup yields CDR1 MDHEN and CDR2 SYDVKM. This CDR3 is 15 amino acids long. J was trimmed by 8 bases and V by 7 bases; bases with no gene match: 15. In nucleotides, the CDR3 is TGTGCCAGCACGCCCTTGGGGACAGGACGCCACGGCTACACCTTC. Its protein is CASTPLGTGRHGYTF.